What follows are 3 T cell receptor beta chains derived from one specimen sequenced in a study of blood T cell repertoires in COVID-19 (dated by TCRdb to 2020 to 2021). Libraries came from the immunoSEQ multiplex PCR assay. The clones in this table, taken by TCRdb from immuneACCESS, are in-frame only. Not every clone is retained; where verified, under half of the shortfall comes from an unresolved V gene, and the cause of the rest is unknown. The sample profile shows roughly 380,000 clones; around 87% of them were found once. The ten largest account for 1.3% of the sample. The material sequenced was PBMCs or T cells enriched from blood (not recorded which). These receptors came from a man between 25 and 39 years old who had recovered from COVID-19.

On this clone: This sample also contains other DNA sequences that code for the same CDR3. The rearrangement joins TRBV5-1 to TRBJ1-1; D not certain. The CDR3 spans 13 residues. Trimming pared 1 base from V and 0 bases from J, leaving 4 bases between. The germline gives CDR1 SGHRS, CDR2 YFSETQ. This chain's CDR3 is CASSLTVNTEAFF. CDR3 DNA sequence: TGCGCCAGCAGCTTGACAGTGAACACTGAAGCTTTCTTT. The entire variable domain, with the rest obtained from reference TRBV5-1 and TRBJ1-1, is as follows: KAGVTQTPRYLIKTRGQQVTLSCSPISGHRSVSWYQQTPGQGLQFLFEYFSETQRNKGNFPGRFSGRQFSNSRSEMNVSTLELGDSALYLCASSLTVNTEAFFGQGTRLTVV.

V and J are TRBV5-5 and TRBJ1-1, with D tentatively TRBD1 (6 bases). Germline V gene sequence: CDR1 SGHKS, CDR2 YYEKEE (reference sequence). The CDR3 sequence is 16 residues long. The ends were cut back, 4 bases at V and 5 bases at J, with 21 bases in the middle. The CDR3 DNA reads TGTGCCAGCAGCCCTGGGACATCCCTGAGGGGGACTGAAGCTTTCTTT. Protein product: CASSPGTSLRGTEAFF. Using reference TRBV5-5 and TRBJ1-1 for the parts outside the CDR3, the full variable domain is DAGVTQSPTHLIKTRGQQVTLRCSPISGHKSVSWYQQVLGQGPQFIFQYYEKEERGRGNFPDRFSARQFPNYSSELNVNALLLGDSALYLCASSPGTSLRGTEAFFGQGTRLTVV.

The chain is built from TRBV10-3 and TRBJ1-1; 7 positions agree with TRBD1. J was trimmed by 1 base and V by 10 bases; bases with no gene match: 6. The CDR3 has 13 amino acids. CDR1 is ENHRY, CDR2 SYGVKD, per germline. The CDR3 DNA sequence: TGTGCCACGGTGACAGGGCCGAACACTGAAGCTTTCTTT. It translates to CATVTGPNTEAFF.